Listed here is a single T cell receptor (beta chain). This CDR3 is 14 amino acids long. With 4 bases removed from V and 6 bases from J, the gap between germline ends came to 10 bases. CDR1 SGHNT and CDR2 YENEEA come from the germline V gene. Method: immunoSEQ multiplex PCR; TCRdb's copy keeps in-frame clones and lacks some. This sample yields approximately 45,000 clones, of which roughly 90% are seen a single time; 18% belongs to the top ten. This entry belongs to a study of OX40 agonist ivuxolimab in advanced cancers. The sample consisted of CD4+ or CD8+ T cells sorted from blood, taken in a trial of the OX40 agonist ivuxolimab. This clonotype originated in an adult with an advanced solid tumor such as melanoma, head and neck, liver or kidney cancer. The chain combines TRBV11-3 with TRBJ1-6; D not resolved. For the CDR3, the DNA is TGTGCCAGCAGCTCAGGACCCACTAATTCACCCCTCCACTTT. Translating gives CASSSGPTNSPLHF.